This entry lists 19 T cell receptor beta chains sequenced from one sample in a study of naive and memory T cell subsets. Both TRBC1 and TRBC2 were covered by a beta constant-region primer of two equimolar oligonucleotides. Nested alpha and beta constant-region primers with the SP2 primer drove four PCR rounds on ligated cDNA. Each CDR3 protein gets one entry after TCRdb re-called the UMI-ligation and nested PCR reads with MiXCR. The repertoire has 95,000 to 150,000 distinct CDR3 sequences, 35% to 40% of them found once; the top ten carry more than 0.8%. Sequencing was carried out using central memory CD4+ T cells from blood. These TCRs come from a human donor in good health.

This rearrangement joins TRBV10-3 to TRBJ2-7; weak D call: TRBD2 (6 bases). Deletions cut 7 bases from V and 2 bases from J, with 12 bases between. Germline lookup yields CDR1 ENHRY and CDR2 SYGVKD. This CDR3 has 13 residues. CDR3: CAIKEGPTYEQYF. DNA of the CDR3: TGTGCCATCAAGGAGGGTCCTACCTACGAGCAGTACTTC.

This clonotype occurred a few times. V and J are TRBV6-5 and TRBJ1-2; possibly TRBD1 for D (5 bases). CDR3 length equals 12 residues. Between the trimmed V and J ends, which lost 6 bases and 4 bases, there was a span of 9 bases. Germline CDR1 MNHEY, CDR2 SVGAGI. The CDR3 protein is CASSQGVYGYTF. The CDR3 coding sequence is TGTGCCAGCAGCCAGGGAGTCTATGGCTACACCTTC.

V and J are TRBV6-1 and TRBJ1-5; D not resolved. From germline, CDR1 is MNHNS and CDR2 SASEGT. The CDR3 is 12 residues long. Trimming pared 4 bases from V and 5 bases from J, leaving 6 bases between. This chain's CDR3 is CASSVRDQPQHF. Written as DNA, the CDR3 is TGTGCCAGCAGTGTAAGAGATCAGCCCCAGCATTTT.

The chain joins TRBV4-3 to TRBJ2-7; 14 nucleotides agree with TRBD2. CDR1 and CDR2 (germline): LGHNA, YSLEER. This CDR3 is 17 amino acids long. Losses at the gene ends were 5 bases for V and 2 bases for J; bases not matched to a gene: 8. The CDR3 reads CASSKGTSGGGAYEQYF. CDR3 DNA: TGCGCCAGCAGCAAAGGGACTAGCGGGGGAGGGGCCTACGAGCAGTACTTC.

V is TRBV27 and J is TRBJ1-6; D unresolved. This CDR3 has 15 residues. With 6 bases removed from V and 0 bases from J, the gap between germline ends came to 9 bases. Germline V lookup: CDR1 MNHEY, CDR2 SMNVEV (reference sequence). CDR3 coding DNA: TGTGCCAGCAGCCCGGGAAGCTCCTATAATTCACCCCTCCACTTT. This sequence encodes CASSPGSSYNSPLHF.

V and J are TRBV7-2 and TRBJ2-3, with 7 nucleotides matching TRBD2. Germline loops: CDR1 SGHTA, CDR2 FQGNSA. J gave up 2 bases and V 2 bases, and 10 bases lay outside the gene matches. The CDR3 consists of 17 residues. The CDR3 sequence is CASSLTASGTITDTQYF. The CDR3 coding sequence is TGTGCCAGCAGCTTAACAGCTAGCGGAACGATCACAGATACGCAGTATTTT.

This clonotype was seen a few times. This chain joins TRBV30 and TRBJ2-2, with D unresolved. The CDR3 spans 11 residues. Germline V CDR1 and CDR2: GTSNPN, SVGIG (reference sequence). The V end was cut by 1 base, the J end by 5 bases, with 2 bases between. The CDR3 loop is CAWSGTGELFF. Written as DNA, the CDR3 is TGTGCCTGGAGTGGTACCGGGGAGCTGTTTTTT.

This clonotype was recorded once. This sequence joins TRBV6-2 or TRBV6-3 and TRBJ2-3; 7 positions match TRBD1. CDR1 is MNHEY and CDR2 is SVGEGT in the germline V gene. This CDR3 is 15 amino acids long. Germline trimming cut 2 bases from V and 2 bases from J; bases unmatched to any gene: 4. CDR3 DNA: TGTGCCAGCAGTTACGACAGGGCCTACACAGATACGCAGTATTTT. Protein sequence: CASSYDRAYTDTQYF.

This chain uses TRBV14 with TRBJ2-5; D is perhaps TRBD2 (7 bases). This CDR3 region has 13 residues. Germline V CDR1 and CDR2: SGHDN, FVKESK. Trimming stripped 6 bases from V and 5 bases from J, with 13 bases between. CDR3 residues: CASSGRGGETQYF. In nucleotides, the CDR3 is TGTGCCAGCAGTGGAAGGGGGGGCGAGACCCAGTACTTC. The full variable domain, rest sourced from reference TRBV14 and TRBJ2-5, is EAGVTQFPSHSVIEKGQTVTLRCDPISGHDNLYWYRRVMGKEIKFLLHFVKESKQDESGMPNNRFLAERTGGTYSTLKVQPAELEDSGVYFCASSGRGGETQYFGPGTRLLVL.

This clonotype has just a few counts. The CDR3 DNA reads as TGTGCCAGCAGCTTAATGGGGAACACCGGGGAGCTGTTTTTT. Its translation is CASSLMGNTGELFF. The chain couples TRBV11-3 to TRBJ2-2; unclear D gene. The CDR3 has 14 amino acids. Trimming pared 2 bases from V and 1 base from J, leaving 5 bases between. Germline V gene sequence: CDR1 SGHNT, CDR2 YENEEA.

This chain uses TRBV20-1 with TRBJ2-5; the D gene is possibly TRBD2 (5 bases). This CDR3 has 13 residues. The germline CDR1 and CDR2 sequences are DFQATT and SNEGSKA (reference sequence). The germline V and J ends were trimmed by 3 bases and 5 bases, with 13 bases remaining between them. The CDR3: CSASRGMGETQYF. CDR3 coding DNA: TGCAGTGCTAGCCGAGGGATGGGGGAGACCCAGTACTTC.

This clonotype was detected many times. This sequence joins TRBV29-1 and TRBJ2-1; the D is unclear. With 1 base removed from V and 0 bases from J, the gap between germline ends came to 7 bases. Germline CDR1 reads SQVTM; CDR2 reads ANQGSEA. This CDR3 comprises 14 residues. DNA of the CDR3: TGCAGCGTTGAAGTGTCGAGCTCCTACAATGAGCAGTTCTTC. The encoded protein is CSVEVSSSYNEQFF.

This clonotype was seen a few times. The chain uses TRBV6-1 and TRBJ2-4; 10 positions match TRBD2. Looked up from germline, CDR1 is MNHNS and CDR2 is SASEGT. V was clipped by 1 base and J by 6 bases; unmatched bases: 0. This CDR3 has 14 residues. The CDR3 reads CASSEGLAGNIQYF. DNA of the CDR3: TGTGCCAGCAGTGAAGGACTAGCGGGAAACATTCAGTACTTC.

The chain joins TRBV11-2 to TRBJ2-5; D uncertain. The V end was cut by 1 base, the J end by 4 bases, with 13 bases between. Germline V gene lookup returns CDR1 SGHAT and CDR2 FQNNGV. CDR3 length: 15 residues. CDR3 loop: CASSLGPVRTETQYF. DNA of the CDR3: TGTGCCAGCAGCTTAGGTCCGGTACGGACAGAGACCCAGTACTTC.

This clonotype was recorded a few times. The chain uses TRBV11-2 and TRBJ2-7, with D hard to call. This CDR3 has 13 residues. V lost 2 bases and J 0 bases, leaving 5 bases between the germline ends. CDR1 and CDR2 (germline): SGHAT, FQNNGV. The CDR3 bases are TGTGCCAGCAGCTTATCCCCCTCCTACGAGCAGTACTTC. Translating gives CASSLSPSYEQYF. The variable domain in full, completed from reference TRBV11-2 and TRBJ2-7, reads EAGVAQSPRYKIIEKRQSVAFWCNPISGHATLYWYQQILGQGPKLLIQFQNNGVVDDSQLPKDRFSAERLKGVDSTLKIQPAKLEDSAVYLCASSLSPSYEQYFGPGTRLTVT.

The chain has TRBV20-1 and TRBJ1-1; D is undetermined. Trimming removed 5 bases from V and 1 base from J, with 5 bases in between. The CDR3 is 11 residues long. Germline V lookup: CDR1 DFQATT, CDR2 SNEGSKA (reference sequence). The chain's CDR3 is CSAQWNTEAFF. The DNA for the CDR3 is TGCAGTGCTCAATGGAACACTGAAGCTTTCTTT.

A few counts support this clonotype. The CDR3 loop is CASSPTREIGSGPYNEQFF. The CDR3 bases are TGTGCCAGCAGCCCCACTAGGGAAATTGGATCGGGCCCCTACAATGAGCAGTTCTTC. The chain is built from TRBV7-9 and TRBJ2-1; tentative D call: TRBD2 (5 bases). Germline V CDR1 and CDR2: SEHNR, FQNEAQ (reference sequence). CDR3 length: 19 residues. Trimming shortened V by 5 bases and J by 2 bases, and 25 bases separated the two germline ends.

This clonotype was observed many times. The chain links TRBV20-1 to TRBJ2-4; the D is unclear. From germline, CDR1 is DFQATT and CDR2 SNEGSKA (reference sequence). This CDR3 has 15 residues. The V end lost 3 bases, the J end lost 8 bases, and 20 bases lay between the germline ends. CDR3 in DNA: TGCAGTGCTAGTGTGCCGACCGGGCAGAGAGACATTCAGTACTTC. Its protein is CSASVPTGQRDIQYF.

The chain recombines TRBV27 with TRBJ1-2, with D perhaps matching TRBD1 (5 bases). The V end lost 11 bases, the J end lost 7 bases, and 17 bases lay between the germline ends. The CDR3 has 12 amino acids. CDR1 is MNHEY, CDR2 SMNVEV, per germline (reference sequence). The CDR3 here is CASKGTAFGYTF. The CDR3 DNA reads as TGTGCCTCAAAAGGGACGGCCTTTGGCTACACCTTC.